This TCR beta chain emerged from a study of tumor and adjacent non-tumor tissue in lung cancer. General observations from the study: Shorter survival was associated with higher TCR diversity in tumors. Tumor tissue had significantly higher TCR diversity than normal lung.

This clonotype was observed at least ten times. Its target is unknown. TCRbeta libraries were built with three rounds of nested PCR, modified from ARM-PCR. TCRdb recomputed calls from the multiplex PCR reads with MiXCR, one row per CDR3 protein. The profile shows under 100,000 distinct CDR3 sequences, approximately 57% of them singletons. V lost 2 bases to trimming and J lost 4 bases, with 5 bases between them. The CDR3 extends over 13 amino acids. CDR1 is KGHSH, CDR2 LQKENI, per germline. The template was RNA from unsorted bulk tissue. The chain has TRBV18 and TRBJ2-2, with D unresolved. This TCR came from a man between 65 and 85 years old with non-small cell lung cancer. The source material was lung tumor tissue. The DNA of the CDR3 is TGTGCCAGCTCACCATCCATCACCGGGGAGCTGTTTTTT. It specifies CASSPSITGELFF.